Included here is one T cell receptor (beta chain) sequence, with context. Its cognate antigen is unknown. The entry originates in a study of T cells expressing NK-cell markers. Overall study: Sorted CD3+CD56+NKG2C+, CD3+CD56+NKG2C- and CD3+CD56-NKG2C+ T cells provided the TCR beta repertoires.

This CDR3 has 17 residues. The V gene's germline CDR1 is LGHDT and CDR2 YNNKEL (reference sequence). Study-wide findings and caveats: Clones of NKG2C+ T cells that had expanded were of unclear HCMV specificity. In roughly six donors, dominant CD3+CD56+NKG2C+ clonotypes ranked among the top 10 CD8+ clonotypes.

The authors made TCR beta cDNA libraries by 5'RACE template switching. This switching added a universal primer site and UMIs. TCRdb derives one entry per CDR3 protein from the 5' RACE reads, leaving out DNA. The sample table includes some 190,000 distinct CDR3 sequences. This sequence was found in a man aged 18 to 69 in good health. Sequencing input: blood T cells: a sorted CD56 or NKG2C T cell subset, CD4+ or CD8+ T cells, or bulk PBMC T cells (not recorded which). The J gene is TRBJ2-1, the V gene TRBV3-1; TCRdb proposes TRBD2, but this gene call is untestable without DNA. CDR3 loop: CASSQVWLAGGDYEQFF.